One TCR beta chain is described in this entry. The antigen remains unidentified. This sample stems from a study of siplizumab effects on memory and regulatory T cells. Assayed TCR templates numbered some 100,000 for each sample. Libraries were prepared by immunoSEQ multiplex PCR; TCRdb keeps only in-frame clonotypes and omits some of them. The sample lists approximately 94,000 clones, over 85% occurring once. This CDR3 region has 16 residues. Germline lookup yields CDR1 MNHEY and CDR2 SVGAGI. With 0 bases removed from V and 0 bases from J, the gap between germline ends came to 6 bases. Whole-study findings and limits: The study did not confirm that proliferating Tregs from siplizumab cultures were suppressive.

Material for sequencing was CD8+ T cells sorted from blood. V is TRBV6-5 and J is TRBJ1-6; D is undetermined. The source of this sequence is a human donor in good health. CDR3 loop: CASSYSSNSYNSPLHF. In DNA, the CDR3 is TGTGCCAGCAGTTACTCGTCTAACTCCTATAATTCACCCCTCCACTTT.